The following is a TCR beta chain sequence with its context. This clone was detected a few times. This receptor's antigen is unknown. Base-call qualities are not available, and no considerably larger clone is one nucleotide away. The CDR3 runs 14 residues from the cysteine to the phenylalanine. Only CDR3 DNA is held: 42 bases, read in frame from base 1. CDR1 SQVTM and CDR2 ANQGSEA were looked up in the germline V gene. Trimming at the junction amounts to 2 bases on V and 2 bases on J, and the germline ends lie 12 bases apart. This sample stems from a study of blood T cell repertoires in COVID-19 (dated by TCRdb to 2020 to 2021). About the full investigation: Collaborator samples came from the United States, Italy and Spain and covered acute and convalescent phases of COVID-19. The material from the prospective study consisted of cDNA or gDNA derived from T cells, B-cell-depleted T cells, or PBMCs. Subjects who had been exposed to COVID-19, were actively infected with it, or had recovered from it provided the deeply sampled blood TCRbeta repertoires that made up the dataset. A freely available public database, intended as a resource for researchers studying the immune response to SARS-CoV-2, is where the repertoires were released. Samples came from the ongoing ImmuneRACE study (first 160 participants) plus 1,254 subjects from 6 global collaborators. A de-identified subject ID, COVID-19 status, age in years and sex were almost always included in the sample metadata. Where HLA class I and class II types were available, the types were taken from metadata supplied by the sample provider, not from assay-based typing. The research as a whole found: Clinical and demographic metadata were provided uncurated, with the amount varying by source and participant.

TCRbeta CDR3 regions were amplified from genomic DNA using the immunoSEQ Assay, a bias-controlled multiplex PCR. Regarding the original processing steps: Nucleated cell counts per sample were estimated from amplification of reference gene primers within the assay. To quantify the absolute abundance of each unique TCRbeta CDR3 rearrangement, sequence reads were collapsed and filtered. For each sample, productive Simpson clonality was calculated by taking the square root of Simpson's diversity index across productive rearrangements. TCRdb stores this immuneACCESS table with in-frame sequences only. Part of the clones is absent; in the studies checked, under half of the shortfall reflects unresolved V genes, and no reason is known for the rest. V, J and clone size were drawn from that table, and D and trimming were deduced from the DNA. Within this sample are around 70,000 clones, with around 86% of them counted one time only. 29% of the sample goes to the ten largest clones.

Collaborating institutions collected whole blood in K2EDTA tubes following their own protocols. For TCRbeta analysis, collaborators shipped samples as frozen whole blood, isolated PBMCs, or DNA extracted from either of those sample types. The rearrangement combines TRBV29-1 with TRBJ1-2, with an unclear D gene assignment. This receptor was obtained from a woman older than 75 with active or convalescent COVID-19. The sample was peripheral blood. This receptor has the CDR3 CSVETRIDNYGYTF. The sequenced DNA: TGCAGCGTTGAAACCAGGATAGACAACTATGGCTACACCTTC.